The T cell receptor beta chain described here comes from a study of CD8 T cells in ankylosing spondylitis. TCRdb re-derived calls from the 5' RACE reads in MiXCR, one entry per CDR3 protein. The sample lists 470,000 or so distinct CDR3 sequences; 26% were seen once. Concerning this clonotype itself: What it recognizes is unknown.

Per germline, CDR1 SGHTA and CDR2 FQGNSA. The CDR3 runs to 17 residues. The V segment lost 1 base and the J segment 3 bases; nucleotides outside the gene matches: 7. Study-level results: Among TCR beta sequences, a motif of several highly homologous variants appeared characteristic of ankylosing spondylitis blood.

The specimen was blood, either unsorted or a sorted T cell fraction (not recorded which). This chain connects TRBV7-2 to TRBJ2-2, with 8 bases identical to TRBD2. This receptor was identified in a male donor with ankylosing spondylitis. The CDR3, as DNA: TGTGCCAGCAGCTTAGGGCCAACTAGCGGCTACACCGGGGAGCTGTTTTTT. It translates to CASSLGPTSGYTGELFF.